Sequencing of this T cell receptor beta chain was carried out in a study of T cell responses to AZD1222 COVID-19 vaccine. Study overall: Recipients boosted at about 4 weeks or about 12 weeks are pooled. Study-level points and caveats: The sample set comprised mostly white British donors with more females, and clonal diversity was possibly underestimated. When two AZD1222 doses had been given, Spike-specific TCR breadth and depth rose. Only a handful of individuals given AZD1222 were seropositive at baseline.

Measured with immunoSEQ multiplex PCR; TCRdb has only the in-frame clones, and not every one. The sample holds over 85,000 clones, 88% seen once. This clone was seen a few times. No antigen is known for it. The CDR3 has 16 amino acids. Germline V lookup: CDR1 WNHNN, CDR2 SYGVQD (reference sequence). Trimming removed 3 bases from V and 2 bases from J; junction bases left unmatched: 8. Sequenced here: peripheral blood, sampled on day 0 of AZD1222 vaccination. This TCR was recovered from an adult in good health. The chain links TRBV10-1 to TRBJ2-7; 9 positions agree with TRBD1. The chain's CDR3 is CASSDTGQGNTYEQYF. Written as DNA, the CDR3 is TGCGCCAGCAGTGATACGGGACAGGGTAATACCTACGAGCAGTACTTC.